What follows describes a single T cell receptor (beta chain). Its cognate antigen is unknown. A single base separates this from a much larger clone, so it may be a read error. No cell sorting was done before RNA was extracted from the tissue. This non-tumor lung sample came from over 3 cm beyond the tumor edge. The data originate from a study of tumor and adjacent non-tumor tissue in lung cancer. Study background: On average, productive TCRbeta reads reached about 4.4 million per sample. Findings of the study overall: Tumor TCR diversity, when higher, was linked to shorter survival.

CDR1 SGHNT and CDR2 YYREEE come from the germline V gene (reference sequence). This CDR3 has 12 amino acids. The library came from three nested PCR rounds adapted from ARM-PCR protocols. Using its own MiXCR run on the multiplex PCR reads, TCRdb lists one record per CDR3 protein. The data hold approximately 80,000 distinct CDR3 sequences, with roughly 80% observed a single time. The sequence came from a man aged 55 to 70 with non-small cell lung cancer. The rearrangement links TRBV5-4 to TRBJ2-1, with D possibly being TRBD1 (5 bases). Sequenced input: distant non-tumor lung tissue. CDR3 loop: CASGLVGREQFF. For the CDR3, the DNA is TGTGCCAGCGGCTTGGTGGGGCGCGAGCAGTTCTTC.